These 26 T cell receptor beta chains share one sample of origin, sequenced in a study of T-cell memory formation after mild COVID-19. TCRdb re-called the 5' RACE reads through MiXCR, storing one row per CDR3 protein. The data contain around 300,000 distinct CDR3 sequences, roughly 19% of them singletons. Sequencing was done on a sample of PBMCs or a T cell subset sorted from them (not recorded which). These receptors originate from a young man who had mild COVID-19 (a few samples of this study predate the infection). Cell type and time point are not known.

This chain links TRBV11-2 with TRBJ2-7; 7 nucleotides match TRBD2. The V and J ends lost 3 bases and 6 bases, in that order; junction bases with no gene match: 11. The germline gives CDR1 SGHAT, CDR2 FQNNGV. This CDR3 comprises 15 residues. CDR3 loop: CASSFGAGLQTEQYF. The CDR3 coding sequence is TGTGCCAGCAGCTTTGGCGCGGGACTACAAACCGAGCAGTACTTC.

This chain joins TRBV10-3 and TRBJ1-4; perhaps TRBD1 as D (5 bases). CDR1 ENHRY and CDR2 SYGVKD come from the germline V gene. With 8 bases removed from V and 3 bases from J, the gap between germline ends came to 10 bases. This CDR3 has 13 residues. The CDR3 nucleotides read TGTGCCATCGGCCGGGGACCTAATGAAAAACTGTTTTTT. Residues: CAIGRGPNEKLFF.

This clonotype was observed a few times. This chain uses TRBV5-1 with TRBJ1-1; possible D gene TRBD1, 5 bases. V was pared by 3 bases and J by 6 bases, with 18 bases between. This CDR3 spans 15 amino acids. CDR1 is SGHRS, CDR2 YFSETQ, per germline. The CDR3 loop is CASSWGEWGVAEAFF. Written as DNA, the CDR3 is TGCGCCAGCAGCTGGGGGGAGTGGGGTGTCGCTGAAGCTTTCTTT.

This clonotype was seen a single time. The V call is TRBV7-8, the J call TRBJ2-5, with D possibly being TRBD2 (5 bases). The CDR3 has 14 residues. Germline CDR1 SGHVS, CDR2 FQNEAQ. Trimming removed 7 bases from V and 5 bases from J, with 17 bases in between. Here the CDR3 DNA reads TGTGCCAGCACTCTCGGAGGTGCCTTGGAGACCCAGTACTTC. This encodes CASTLGGALETQYF.

The chain recombines TRBV5-1 with TRBJ2-2; no definite D call. V was shortened by 1 base and J by 1 base, with 5 bases between the two germline ends. The germline V gene has CDR1 SGHRS and CDR2 YFSETQ. The CDR3 covers 14 residues. The CDR3 reads CASSLIGNTGELFF. For the CDR3, the DNA is TGCGCCAGCAGCTTGATAGGGAACACCGGGGAGCTGTTTTTT.

This clonotype was counted only a few times. The chain couples TRBV20-1 to TRBJ2-1; D gene ambiguous. Per the germline V gene, CDR1 is DFQATT and CDR2 is SNEGSKA (reference sequence). CDR3 length: 17 residues. V lost 6 bases and J 8 bases, leaving 29 bases between the germline ends. The CDR3 DNA follows: TGCAGTGCCCTCTCGTACAATCAGATGGGCAGGATAGATGAGCAGTTCTTC. Residues: CSALSYNQMGRIDEQFF.

The chain's CDR3 is CASSLSGDGNTIYF. For the CDR3, the DNA is TGTGCCAGCAGCTTATCAGGGGACGGAAACACCATATATTTT. The rearrangement joins TRBV11-1 to TRBJ1-3; possibly TRBD1 for D (6 bases). Per germline, CDR1 SGHAT and CDR2 FQDESV (reference sequence). The CDR3 totals 14 residues. Trimming cost V 2 bases and J 4 bases, with 9 bases left between them.

This clonotype has a count of ten or more. The chain is built from TRBV7-2 and TRBJ2-3; the D gene is possibly TRBD2 (5 bases). From germline, CDR1 is SGHTA and CDR2 FQGNSA. V gave up 5 bases and J gave up 6 bases, with 15 bases separating them. There are 14 residues in the CDR3. The CDR3 spells CASSPPGLADTQYF. CDR3 in DNA: TGTGCCAGCAGCCCCCCCGGGCTAGCTGATACGCAGTATTTT.

This clonotype has only a few counts. This rearrangement joins TRBV15 to TRBJ2-7; a weak D match, TRBD2 (5 bases). The CDR3 runs 13 residues. V was pared by 5 bases and J by 7 bases, with 15 bases between. CDR1 and CDR2 (germline): LNHNV, YYDKDF (reference sequence). The CDR3 DNA is TGTGCCACCAGCCCCGAGGGATTTCGAGAGCAGTACGTC. The encoded protein is CATSPEGFREQYV.

The chain combines TRBV9 with TRBJ1-5; D gene uncertain. CDR3 size: 14 residues. V was shortened by 3 bases and J by 0 bases, with 7 bases between the two germline ends. CDR1 and CDR2 from the germline V gene are SGDLS and YYNGEE. The chain's CDR3 is CASSAQDSNQPQHF. CDR3 coding DNA: TGTGCCAGCAGCGCTCAGGATAGCAATCAGCCCCAGCATTTT.

There are many counts of this clonotype. This chain connects TRBV4-2 to TRBJ2-4, with 8 bases aligning to TRBD2. The germline V gene has CDR1 LGHNA and CDR2 YNFKEQ. Germline trimming cut 4 bases from V and 16 bases from J; bases unmatched to any gene: 12. CDR3 size: 13 residues. CDR3 sequence: CASSPGTSGIIYF. The DNA of the CDR3 is TGTGCCAGCAGCCCGGGGACTAGTGGAATAATATACTTC.

This clonotype was observed a handful of times. This sequence joins TRBV7-2 and TRBJ1-2, with unresolved D. Germline CDR1 and CDR2: SGHTA and FQGNSA. The CDR3 contains 15 residues. V was clipped by 3 bases and J by 4 bases, with 15 bases between them. The CDR3 protein is CASSFPRSGSYGYTF. The CDR3 coding sequence is TGTGCCAGCAGCTTCCCCCGGTCGGGGAGCTATGGCTACACCTTC.

This chain links TRBV6-5 with TRBJ1-2; D is uncertain. Per the germline V gene, CDR1 is MNHEY and CDR2 is SVGAGI. V was cut by 0 bases and J by 5 bases, with 10 bases left in between. The CDR3 runs 14 residues. CDR3 protein: CASSYSGTSYGYTF. The CDR3 DNA is TGTGCCAGCAGTTACTCGGGCACCAGTTATGGCTACACCTTC.

This clonotype was seen more than once but under ten times. The V gene is TRBV6-5, the J gene TRBJ2-4, with D possibly called TRBD1 or TRBD2 (6 bases each). V was trimmed by 1 base and J by 8 bases, leaving 15 bases between them. CDR3 length equals 15 residues. Germline assignment: CDR1 MNHEY and CDR2 SVGAGI. The CDR3 DNA sequence: TGTGCCAGCAGTTACTTAGGGACTGGGGGCGACATTCAGTACTTC. Translated: CASSYLGTGGDIQYF.

The chain employs TRBV5-1 and TRBJ2-7; TRBD2 aligns across 12 bases. Germline V CDR1 and CDR2: SGHRS, YFSETQ. The CDR3 has 17 amino acids. V shed 4 bases, J shed 2 bases, and the junction held 10 bases outside the gene matches. In nucleotides, the CDR3 is TGCGCCAGCAGCCCGGTCGGGACTAGCGGGTCAACCTACGAGCAGTACTTC. Amino acid sequence: CASSPVGTSGSTYEQYF.

This rearrangement joins TRBV28 to TRBJ2-5; 13 nucleotides agree with TRBD2. V shed 6 bases, J shed 5 bases, and the junction held 6 bases outside the gene matches. The V gene's germline CDR1 is MDHEN and CDR2 SYDVKM. CDR3 length equals 15 residues. The CDR3 sequence: CASRLTSGGSETQYF. CDR3 sequence (DNA): TGTGCCAGCAGGTTGACTAGCGGGGGGTCGGAGACCCAGTACTTC.

This clonotype was counted only a few times. This chain uses TRBV12-3 or TRBV12-4 with TRBJ2-4, with unresolved D. Deletions cut 6 bases from V and 5 bases from J, with 17 bases between. The CDR3 covers 15 residues. In DNA form, the CDR3 reads TGTGCCAGCAGCCTGGGGATCGTCAATCAAAACATTCAGTACTTC. Its translation: CASSLGIVNQNIQYF.

CDR3 DNA sequence: TGTGCCAGCAGGGGAGGTGAACGGGACGGTTACCGACAAGCTTTCTTT. This encodes CASRGGERDGYRQAFF. The chain carries TRBV9 and TRBJ1-1, with D tentatively TRBD1 (5 bases). Germline V CDR1 and CDR2: SGDLS, YYNGEE. This CDR3 has 16 residues. V was trimmed by 5 bases and J by 9 bases, leaving 26 bases between them. Full variable domain (remainder filled in from reference TRBV9 and TRBJ1-1): DSGVTQTPKHLITATGQRVTLRCSPRSGDLSVYWYQQSLDQGLQFLIQYYNGEERAKGNILERFSAQQFPDLHSELNLSSLELGDSALYFCASRGGERDGYRQAFFGQGTRLTVV.

This chain joins TRBV20-1 and TRBJ2-1; 9 nucleotides agree with TRBD1. CDR1 and CDR2 from the germline V gene are DFQATT and SNEGSKA (reference sequence). V dropped 5 bases and J dropped 7; count of bases not matched to a gene: 12. The CDR3 is 15 residues long. CDR3 amino acids: CSAPLRDRVWNEQFF. CDR3 bases: TGCAGTGCTCCCCTCCGGGACAGGGTTTGGAATGAGCAGTTCTTC.

The V call is TRBV7-2, the J call TRBJ2-5; D is perhaps TRBD1 (5 bases). Germline CDR1 and CDR2: SGHTA and FQGNSA. V lost 5 bases and J lost 5, with 15 bases in between. This CDR3 is 14 amino acids long. The CDR3 sequence: CASSVRASGETQYF. The CDR3 nucleotides read TGTGCCAGCAGCGTCAGGGCCTCCGGGGAGACCCAGTACTTC. Filled out from reference TRBV7-2 and TRBJ2-5, the complete variable domain reads GAGVSQSPSNKVTEKGKDVELRCDPISGHTALYWYRQSLGQGLEFLIYFQGNSAPDKSGLPSDRFSAERTGGSVSTLTIQRTQQEDSAVYLCASSVRASGETQYFGPGTRLLVL.

The V gene is TRBV27, the J gene TRBJ2-3; 7 bases map to TRBD2. Germline-derived CDR1 and CDR2 are MNHEY and SMNVEV (reference sequence). The V segment lost 5 bases and the J segment 5 bases; nucleotides outside the gene matches: 7. The CDR3 sequence is 14 residues long. As DNA, the CDR3 is TGTGCCAGCAGTCCCGGGGAGCGGGGAGATACGCAGTATTTT. Translating gives CASSPGERGDTQYF.

There are a few counts of this clonotype. The chain joins TRBV7-9 to TRBJ2-5; D gene uncertain. The CDR3 loop spans 13 amino acids. The V end was cut by 6 bases, the J end by 5 bases, with 13 bases between. The germline gives CDR1 SEHNR, CDR2 FQNEAQ (reference sequence). CDR3 bases: TGTGCCAGCAGTACTGCTAGGTCCGAGACCCAGTACTTC. Its translation is CASSTARSETQYF. The full variable domain, in which reference TRBV7-9 and TRBJ2-5 provide the parts outside the CDR3, is DTGVSQNPRHKITKRGQNVTFRCDPISEHNRLYWYRQTLGQGPEFLTYFQNEAQLEKSRLLSDRFSAERPKGSFSTLEIQRTEQGDSAMYLCASSTARSETQYFGPGTRLLVL.

This sequence joins TRBV4-2 and TRBJ1-4; tentative D call: TRBD1 (5 bases). Per germline, CDR1 LGHNA and CDR2 YNFKEQ. V lost 4 bases, J lost 0 bases, and 9 bases lay in between. The CDR3 sequence is 15 residues long. This CDR3 reads CASSPGGSTNEKLFF. CDR3 nucleotide sequence: TGTGCCAGCAGCCCCGGGGGATCAACTAATGAAAAACTGTTTTTT.

The chain employs TRBV4-3 and TRBJ2-2, with unresolved D. The CDR3 has 14 residues. The germline V gene encodes CDR1 LGHNA and CDR2 YSLEER. Trimming removed 0 bases at V and 6 bases at J, with 8 bases between. The CDR3 DNA follows: TGCGCCAGCAGCCAAGATCGGTTTCCCGGGGAGCTGTTTTTT. Amino acids: CASSQDRFPGELFF.

This clonotype was observed a handful of times. The chain employs TRBV11-2 and TRBJ2-7; D not resolved. The length of the CDR3 is 13 residues. Per the germline V gene, CDR1 is SGHAT and CDR2 is FQNNGV. V was clipped by 3 bases and J by 3 bases, with 9 bases between them. DNA for the CDR3: TGTGCCAGCAGCTTCGCCAGTTACTACGAGCAGTACGTC. Translating gives CASSFASYYEQYV.

This clonotype was found a few times. This sequence joins TRBV7-6 and TRBJ2-3; TRBD2 matches at 9 bases. Looked up from germline, CDR1 is SGHVS and CDR2 is FNYEAQ. The CDR3 loop spans 15 amino acids. The trim removed 4 bases at V and 4 bases at J, leaving 6 bases unmatched. The CDR3: CASSWSGGFPDTQYF. For the CDR3, the DNA is TGTGCCAGCAGCTGGAGCGGGGGGTTCCCAGATACGCAGTATTTT.